The 11 T cell receptor beta chains given below trace back to one sample, sequenced in a study of response to subunit inactivated influenza vaccine (dated by TCRdb to 2016 to 2018). Sample time point, as interpreted from the label and publication: 45 to 55 days after influenza vaccine administration. The method was RT-PCR. Reads for this sample came from an Illumina HiSeq 2500. In-frame beta chains were kept once TCRdb had trimmed the public reads at Q25 with fastp and called clones with MiXCR. Each entry is one CDR3 protein sequence, shown with its most common DNA and genes. For this sample there are fewer than 700,000 distinct CDR3 sequences; roughly 13% appear just once. The top ten hold around 13% of the sample. The sample was PBMCs from blood, taken around seven weeks after vaccination. These receptor sequences come from a man between 50 and 59 years old who received an inactivated influenza vaccine. Donor details come from another sample of the same person, matched by shared clones.

In this sample, this clonotype turned up many times. This rearrangement joins TRBV5-1 to TRBJ2-2; D not resolved. Germline CDR1 reads SGHRS; CDR2 reads YFSETQ. This CDR3 region has 16 residues. The V gene lost 4 bases and the J gene lost 2 bases, with 15 bases spanning the gap. The CDR3 loop is CASSPAHLLNTGELFF. The CDR3 region has the DNA TGCGCCAGCAGCCCGGCTCACCTCTTAAACACCGGGGAGCTGTTTTTT.

This chain uses TRBV20-1 with TRBJ2-3, with 9 bases lining up with TRBD1. The J segment lost 8 bases and the V segment lost 5 bases, leaving 17 bases of the junction unmatched. The CDR3 has 16 residues. Looked up from germline, CDR1 is DFQATT and CDR2 is SNEGSKA (reference sequence). The CDR3 region has the DNA TGCAGTGCTGAACCCCGGGACAGGGTGTGGTCGGCTACGCAGTATTTT. Translating gives CSAEPRDRVWSATQYF.

This clonotype was seen many times. The chain is built from TRBV6-5 and TRBJ2-7, with D maybe TRBD2 (6 bases). This CDR3 comprises 12 residues. The germline V and J ends were trimmed by 5 bases and 2 bases, with 7 bases remaining between them. CDR1 is MNHEY and CDR2 is SVGAGI in the germline V gene. CDR3 DNA: TGTGCCAGCAGTGGCGGGGCCTACGAGCAGTACTTC. Translation gives CASSGGAYEQYF.

The gene calls are TRBV12-3 or TRBV12-4 and TRBJ2-7, with D possibly being TRBD2 (6 bases). The CDR3 totals 14 residues. V lost 5 bases and J 7 bases, leaving 18 bases between the germline ends. This CDR3 is CASSPRPSGREQYF. CDR3 in DNA: TGTGCCAGCAGTCCCCGGCCTTCGGGGAGGGAGCAGTACTTC.

This clonotype occurred a few times. The chain uses TRBV20-1 and TRBJ2-5, with D perhaps matching TRBD2 (5 bases). The CDR3 runs to 14 residues. Germline loops: CDR1 DFQATT, CDR2 SNEGSKA (reference sequence). Trimming removed 3 bases from V and 5 bases from J, with 16 bases in between. The CDR3 nucleotides read TGCAGTGCTAGTCAGAGACTATCCTCTGAGACCCAGTACTTC. Protein sequence: CSASQRLSSETQYF.

The chain carries TRBV12-3 or TRBV12-4 and TRBJ2-2; maybe TRBD1 (6 bases). Between the trimmed V and J ends, which lost 6 bases and 0 bases, there was a span of 11 bases. This CDR3 comprises 15 residues. DNA for the CDR3: TGTGCCAGCAGGACTCGGACAGCGAACACCGGGGAGCTGTTTTTT. Protein product: CASRTRTANTGELFF.

The genes are TRBV5-5 and TRBJ2-7; the match to TRBD1 covers 8 bases. V dropped 3 bases and J dropped 5; count of bases not matched to a gene: 7. Germline V gene data show CDR1 as SGHKS and CDR2 as YYEKEE (reference sequence). The CDR3 totals 14 residues. This CDR3 reads CASSSTGQGDEQYF. The CDR3 DNA reads as TGTGCCAGCAGCTCCACCGGACAGGGAGACGAGCAGTACTTC. The full variable domain, in which reference TRBV5-5 and TRBJ2-7 provide the parts outside the CDR3, is DAGVTQSPTHLIKTRGQQVTLRCSPISGHKSVSWYQQVLGQGPQFIFQYYEKEERGRGNFPDRFSARQFPNYSSELNVNALLLGDSALYLCASSSTGQGDEQYFGPGTRLTVT.

The chain employs TRBV11-3 and TRBJ2-1; 14 bases match TRBD2. With 5 bases clipped from V and 8 bases from J, the junction kept 11 bases outside the gene matches. Germline loops: CDR1 SGHNT, CDR2 YENEEA. The CDR3 is made up of 17 amino acids. The CDR3 DNA reads TGTGCCAGCAGCCCCAGACTAGCGGGAGGGCCCAACGATGAGCAGTTCTTC. As protein: CASSPRLAGGPNDEQFF.

The chain links TRBV10-1 to TRBJ2-7, with D unresolved. Trimming stripped 2 bases from V and 3 bases from J, with 8 bases between. Per the germline V gene, CDR1 is WNHNN and CDR2 is SYGVQD (reference sequence). The CDR3 is 13 residues long. The CDR3 sequence is CASSEGDFYEQYF. The CDR3 DNA sequence: TGCGCCAGCAGTGAGGGCGACTTCTACGAGCAGTACTTC.

This clonotype was observed a handful of times. In nucleotides, the CDR3 is TGCGCCAGCAGTGAAGGCACGAGCCTCTATAGCGGGGGCCCCCTCGGTGATACGCAGTATTTT. Encoded protein: CASSEGTSLYSGGPLGDTQYF. The chain has TRBV10-1 and TRBJ2-3; 9 bases align to TRBD2. Germline values: CDR1 WNHNN, CDR2 SYGVQD (reference sequence). Germline trimming cut 3 bases from V and 6 bases from J; bases unmatched to any gene: 25. The CDR3 has 21 residues.

This clonotype was counted ten times or more. The gene calls are TRBV11-2 and TRBJ2-7; D unclear. Germline V CDR1 and CDR2: SGHAT, FQNNGV. The CDR3 is made up of 12 amino acids. V was pared by 5 bases and J by 6 bases, with 11 bases between. The CDR3 DNA follows: TGTGCCAGCAGCCTCTTGAGCGCCGAGCAGTACTTC. The encoded protein is CASSLLSAEQYF.